Listed below are T cell receptor beta chains from one sample, sequenced in a study of blood T cell repertoires in COVID-19. Method: immunoSEQ multiplex PCR; TCRdb's copy keeps in-frame clones and lacks some. The repertoire consists of approximately 120,000 clones, with 85% to 90% occurring once and the leading ten covering 3.2%. The sequenced sample was peripheral blood. All receptors derive from an elderly woman with COVID-19, enrolled during active disease. Both conserved end residues are part of each CDR3.

V	J	CDR3
TRBV5-1	TRBJ1-2	CASSLLSNYGYTF
TRBV3-1/TRBV3-2	TRBJ2-3	CASSQGQGTDTQYF
TRBV11-3	TRBJ2-1	CASSLDQTSDEQFF
TRBV11-2	TRBJ2-7	CASSWGGYSTYEQYF
TRBV3-1/TRBV3-2	TRBJ1-1	CASSQSSVSNTEAFF
TRBV4-2	TRBJ2-7	CASSQGDGTFGDEQYF
TRBV3-1/TRBV3-2	TRBJ1-6	CASSLAGGNSPLHF
TRBV18	TRBJ1-1	CASSPRRDSTEAFF
TRBV7-8	TRBJ2-1	CASSFTGLGLGEQFF
TRBV3-1/TRBV3-2	TRBJ2-5	CASSRRLAGGWEETQYF
TRBV3-1/TRBV3-2	TRBJ2-5	CASSRTGQETQYF
TRBV7-8	TRBJ2-7	CASSLLGTRHEQYF
TRBV3-1/TRBV3-2	TRBJ1-1	CASSHRVGTEAFF
TRBV9	TRBJ1-1	CASSFSGGAMEAFF
TRBV28	TRBJ2-1	CASSPAGGNVDEQFF
TRBV6-2/TRBV6-3	TRBJ1-1	CASSYSGGVEAFF
TRBV5-4	TRBJ2-1	CASSFNGESEQFF
TRBV6-5	TRBJ2-7	CASSPGKQGGFEQYF
TRBV25-1	TRBJ2-3	CASRGTVLSTDTQYF
TRBV7-2	TRBJ1-2	CASSQRTGMGYTF
TRBV5-1	TRBJ2-3	CASSSGTGKPDTQYF
TRBV5-3	TRBJ2-5	CARPNGVQETQYF
TRBV5-1	TRBJ2-1	CASSLGGAGGNEQFF
TRBV18	TRBJ2-1	CASSPQSGRGTYNEQFF
TRBV27	TRBJ2-1	CASAGGSYNEQFF
TRBV9	TRBJ2-7	CASSVGASGDYEQYF
TRBV4-1	TRBJ2-7	CASSPTSVVGEQYF
TRBV19	TRBJ1-2	CASSMAEGLGDYGYTF
TRBV5-6	TRBJ2-7	CASSLDRVGQYF
TRBV7-2	TRBJ2-7	CASSPALDYEQYF
TRBV3-1/TRBV3-2	TRBJ1-2	CASSQVNYGYTF
TRBV5-1	TRBJ2-5	CASSFGAGQETQYF
TRBV11-3	TRBJ2-1	CASSPLAGGNGEQFF
TRBV7-9	TRBJ1-2	CASSLGTGKSYGYTF
TRBV19	TRBJ1-3	CASSIQGFSGNTIYF
TRBV7-3	TRBJ1-1	CASSLTWGGDTEAFF
TRBV7-3	TRBJ2-7	CASSFREGGEQYF
TRBV24-1	TRBJ2-5	CATSDSGLAGAKETQYF
TRBV28	TRBJ1-1	CASSLDRGHVMNTEAFF
TRBV27	TRBJ2-1	CASSLAGVSYNEQFF
TRBV28	TRBJ2-3	CASTDRGTDTQYF
TRBV11-2	TRBJ2-1	CASSLGAGEQFF
TRBV18	TRBJ1-2	CASSPSGQASYGYTF
TRBV28	TRBJ1-1	CASSSDRGAFF
TRBV13	TRBJ2-3	CASSSSREGDTQYF
TRBV9	TRBJ2-3	CASSVGSGRTDTQYF
TRBV5-1	TRBJ1-1	CASSLAGTGATEAFF
TRBV28	TRBJ1-5	CASSPGQGYQPQHF
TRBV11-2	TRBJ2-1	CASSLLDSDEQFF
TRBV5-4	TRBJ1-5	CASSIGGGSNQPQHF
TRBV2	TRBJ2-6	CASALTANGANVLTF
TRBV14	TRBJ2-7	CASSQGGGRPAGVEQYF
TRBV5-8	TRBJ2-3	CASSPRTSGVSTDTQYF
TRBV2	TRBJ2-2	CASSGEGVAIGELFF
TRBV6-2/TRBV6-3	TRBJ2-2	CASSYSRTSGSPGELFF
TRBV28	TRBJ2-1	CASSFGLAGGYEQFF
TRBV6-5	TRBJ1-6	CASSYSTPRSPLHF
TRBV7-9	TRBJ2-5	CASSPQETQYF
TRBV7-2	TRBJ1-4	CASSLSRGRLTNEKLFF